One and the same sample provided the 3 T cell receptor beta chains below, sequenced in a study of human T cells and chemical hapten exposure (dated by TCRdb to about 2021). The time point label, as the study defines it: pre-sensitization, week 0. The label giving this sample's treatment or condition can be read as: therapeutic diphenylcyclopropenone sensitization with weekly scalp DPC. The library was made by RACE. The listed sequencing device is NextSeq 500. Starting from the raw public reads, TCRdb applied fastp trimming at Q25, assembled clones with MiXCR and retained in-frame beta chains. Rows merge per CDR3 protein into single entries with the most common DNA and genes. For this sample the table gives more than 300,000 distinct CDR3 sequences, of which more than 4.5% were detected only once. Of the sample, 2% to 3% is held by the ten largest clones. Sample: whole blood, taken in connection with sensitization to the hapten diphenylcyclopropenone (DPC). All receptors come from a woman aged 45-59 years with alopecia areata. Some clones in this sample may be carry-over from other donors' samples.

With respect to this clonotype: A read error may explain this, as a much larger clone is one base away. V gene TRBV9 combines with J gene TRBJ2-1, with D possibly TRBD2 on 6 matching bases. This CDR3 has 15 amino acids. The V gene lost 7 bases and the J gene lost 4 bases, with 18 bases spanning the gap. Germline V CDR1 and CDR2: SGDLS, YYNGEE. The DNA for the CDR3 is TGTGCCAGCGTGCCGGGGGACTGGGTATACAATGAGCAGTTCTTC. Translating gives CASVPGDWVYNEQFF.

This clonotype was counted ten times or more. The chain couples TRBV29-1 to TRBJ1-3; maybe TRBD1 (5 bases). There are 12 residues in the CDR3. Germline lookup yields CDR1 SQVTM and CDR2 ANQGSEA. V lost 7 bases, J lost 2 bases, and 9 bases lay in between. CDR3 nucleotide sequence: TGCAGCGGCAGGGTACCTGGAAACACCATATATTTT. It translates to CSGRVPGNTIYF.

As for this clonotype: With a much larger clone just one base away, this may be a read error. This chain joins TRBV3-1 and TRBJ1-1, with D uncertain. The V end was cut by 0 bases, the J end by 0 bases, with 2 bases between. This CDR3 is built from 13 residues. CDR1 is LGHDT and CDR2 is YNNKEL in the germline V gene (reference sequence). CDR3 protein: CASSQEMNTEAFF. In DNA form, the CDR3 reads TGTGCCAGCAGCCAAGAAATGAACACTGAAGCTTTCTTT.